These 6 T cell receptor beta chains originate from one sample sequenced in a study of beta chain features in type 1 diabetes listed by TCRdb under 2018. Library preparation was by the immunoSEQ multiplex PCR assay. The High Capacity cDNA Reverse Transcription Kit was used to reverse transcribe all of the isolated RNA, meaning that expressed TCRB transcripts were what got sequenced. TCRdb's version of the immuneACCESS table is confined to in-frame rearrangements and falls short of the full clone set. An unresolved V gene accounts for under half of the shortfall where checked; the remainder is of unknown origin. The sample table holds hundreds of thousands of clones, of which less than 10% were seen once. The ten biggest clones cover 0.44% of the sample. Sequenced: central memory CD4+ T cells from blood. The receptors originated from a woman in her late teens or twenties in good health.

This clone was counted at least ten times. The chain uses TRBV6-5 and TRBJ2-2; TRBD1 matches 8 bases. The CDR3 has 15 residues. Germline loops: CDR1 MNHEY, CDR2 SVGAGI. The ends lost 6 bases at V and 4 bases at J; junction bases unmatched: 7. The CDR3 sequence is CASRKTGAVTGELFF. For the CDR3, the DNA is TGTGCCAGCAGGAAGACAGGGGCGGTCACCGGGGAGCTGTTTTTT.

The V and J genes are TRBV28 and TRBJ2-7; D remains ambiguous. The CDR3 has 11 residues. V was pared by 6 bases and J by 5 bases, with 8 bases between. Looked up from germline, CDR1 is MDHEN and CDR2 is SYDVKM. The CDR3: CASRAFDEQYF. CDR3 sequence (DNA): TGTGCCAGCAGGGCCTTCGACGAGCAGTACTTC.

This clone has ten or more counts. The chain joins TRBV28 to TRBJ2-5; D is possibly TRBD1 or TRBD2 (5 bases each). The CDR3 runs to 15 residues. The V end was cut by 5 bases, the J end by 4 bases, with 17 bases between. CDR1 is MDHEN, CDR2 SYDVKM, per germline. DNA for the CDR3: TGTGCCAGCAGTGCCGGGGCATCCAGCAGAGAGACCCAGTACTTC. It encodes CASSAGASSRETQYF.

This clone has only a few counts. The chain couples TRBV18 to TRBJ2-5; a weak D match, TRBD1 (5 bases). Germline V CDR1 and CDR2: KGHSH, LQKENI. Trimming took 2 bases from V and 5 from J, leaving 6 bases between them. The CDR3 has 12 amino acids. CDR3 DNA sequence: TGTGCCAGCTCACCAGGGGCTGAGACCCAGTACTTC. It yields the protein CASSPGAETQYF. Full variable domain (remainder filled in from reference TRBV18 and TRBJ2-5): NAGVMQNPRHLVRRRGQEARLRCSPMKGHSHVYWYRQLPEEGLKFMVYLQKENIIDESGMPKERFSAEFPKEGPSILRIQQVVRGDSAAYFCASSPGAETQYFGPGTRLLVL.

The rearrangement links TRBV7-6 to TRBJ2-3; no clear D. This CDR3 is 14 amino acids long. Germline CDR1 reads SGHVS; CDR2 reads FNYEAQ. The V gene lost 2 bases and the J gene lost 3 bases, with 9 bases spanning the gap. The CDR3 reads CASSLQVSTDTQYF. CDR3 sequence (DNA): TGTGCCAGCAGCTTACAGGTCTCAACAGATACGCAGTATTTT. Full variable domain (remainder filled in from reference TRBV7-6 and TRBJ2-3): GAGVSQSPRYKVTKRGQDVALRCDPISGHVSLYWYRQALGQGPEFLTYFNYEAQQDKSGLPNDRFSAERPEGSISTLTIQRTEQRDSAMYRCASSLQVSTDTQYFGPGTRLTVL.

This clone was counted a few times. The chain links TRBV28 to TRBJ2-7; possibly TRBD2 for D (5 bases). V gave up 3 bases and J gave up 5 bases, with 11 bases separating them. Germline-derived CDR1 and CDR2 are MDHEN and SYDVKM. The CDR3 runs 13 residues. Here the CDR3 reads CASSFAAGNEQYF. The CDR3 region has the DNA TGTGCCAGCAGTTTCGCCGCCGGGAACGAGCAGTACTTC. Full variable domain (remainder filled in from reference TRBV28 and TRBJ2-7): DVKVTQSSRYLVKRTGEKVFLECVQDMDHENMFWYRQDPGLGLRLIYFSYDVKMKEKGDIPEGYSVSREKKERFSLILESASTNQTSMYLCASSFAAGNEQYFGPGTRLTVT.